These T cell receptor beta chains were read from a single sample in a study of blood T cell repertoires in COVID-19. Repertoires were generated with immunoSEQ multiplex PCR, while TCRdb's copy carries only in-frame clones and drops some. The table has about 220,000 clones, about four fifths seen once. The sequenced sample consisted of peripheral blood. The receptor source for this set is a woman between 25 and 40 years old who had recovered from COVID-19. Both conserved end residues are part of each CDR3. Fields, in order: clone size, V gene, J gene, CDR3 protein. Clone size appears in some rows only: once, few, many, or a class for an expanded clone.

NA	TRBV28	TRBJ2-1	CASSLGGRAYNEQFF
NA	TRBV18	TRBJ1-1	CASSPTEAETGTEAFF
NA	TRBV27	TRBJ1-4	CASSLRQLSREKLFF
NA	TRBV12-3/TRBV12-4	TRBJ2-7	CASSLKGAYEQYF
NA	TRBV28	TRBJ1-2	CASSLGTVPFTF
NA	TRBV27	TRBJ1-4	CASSLYGLEKLFF
NA	TRBV19	TRBJ1-2	CASTSRDRPYGYTF
NA	TRBV9	TRBJ2-3	CASSVRQGTDTQYF
NA	TRBV30	TRBJ1-1	CAWNRGLATEAFF
few	TRBV5-1	TRBJ1-6	CASSGGQGNSPLHF
NA	TRBV24-1	TRBJ2-3	CATSLDTDTQYF
NA	TRBV12-3/TRBV12-4	TRBJ1-4	CASTGGPNEKLFF
NA	TRBV11-3	TRBJ2-7	CASSFSGSLGEQYF
NA	TRBV15	TRBJ2-3	CATSSPPGADTQYF
NA	TRBV19	TRBJ1-1	CASGRTDTEAFF
NA	TRBV5-6	TRBJ1-2	CASSLVLVSNGYTF
NA	TRBV28	TRBJ2-3	CASSSLAGGLASTDTQYF
NA	TRBV19	TRBJ2-7	CASSIGSGRAYEQYF
NA	TRBV7-2	TRBJ1-5	CASSFVFSGGNQPQHF
NA	TRBV21-1	TRBJ2-7	CASSPRDSGEQYF
NA	TRBV20-1	TRBJ2-2	CSASWSLNTGELFF
NA	TRBV10-1	TRBJ2-2	CASSTGQNTGELFF
NA	TRBV5-1	TRBJ1-3	CASRTGQGLPGNTIYF
NA	TRBV28	TRBJ2-5	CASSRLGAGVEETQYF
once	TRBV28	TRBJ2-3	CASSAQEGTSTDTQYF
NA	TRBV5-1	TRBJ2-1	CASSLAYSINEQFF
NA	TRBV7-3	TRBJ2-7	CASRPQGSSYEQYF
NA	TRBV7-9	TRBJ2-7	CASSSTYEQYF
few	TRBV6-1	TRBJ1-1	CASSENAGVTEAFF
NA	TRBV28	TRBJ2-1	CASQGGGSYNEQFF
NA	TRBV9	TRBJ2-1	CASSVAVLTDNEQFF
NA	TRBV2	TRBJ1-5	CASSDQANNQPQHF
NA	TRBV5-4	TRBJ2-6	CASSFGAPGSGANVLTF
NA	TRBV2	TRBJ1-4	CAAKPQGFGEKLFF
NA	TRBV3-1/TRBV3-2	TRBJ2-1	CASSQYPSEVRESYNEQFF
NA	TRBV19	TRBJ2-7	CASSSGRAYEQYF
NA	TRBV7-2	TRBJ2-3	CASSANYGSTDTQYF
NA	TRBV5-1	TRBJ1-4	CASSSTGGDEKLFF
NA	TRBV7-6	TRBJ1-1	CASSRQGMNTEAFF
NA	TRBV19	TRBJ2-7	CASTRTGISYEQYF
NA	TRBV19	TRBJ2-3	CASSPGLAGVDSTDTQYF
NA	TRBV12-3/TRBV12-4	TRBJ1-2	CASSFQTYGYTF
NA	TRBV18	TRBJ2-7	CASSSRSTGRIYEQYF
NA	TRBV12-3/TRBV12-4	TRBJ2-3	CASSVQTDTQYF
NA	TRBV19	TRBJ2-2	CASSIQRNTGELFF